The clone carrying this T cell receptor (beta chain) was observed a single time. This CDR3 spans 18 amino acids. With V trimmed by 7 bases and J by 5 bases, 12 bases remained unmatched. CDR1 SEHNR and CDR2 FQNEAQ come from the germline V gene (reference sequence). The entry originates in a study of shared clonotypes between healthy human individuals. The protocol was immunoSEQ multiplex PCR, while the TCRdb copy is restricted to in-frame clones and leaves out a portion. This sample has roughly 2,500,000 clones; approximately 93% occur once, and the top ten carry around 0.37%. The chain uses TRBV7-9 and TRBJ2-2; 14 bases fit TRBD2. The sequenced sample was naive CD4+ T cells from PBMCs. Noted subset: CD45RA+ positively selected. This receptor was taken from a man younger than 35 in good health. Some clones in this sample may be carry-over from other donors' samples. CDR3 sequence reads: CASTVPGLAGVATGELFF. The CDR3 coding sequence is TGTGCCAGCACCGTACCGGGACTAGCGGGAGTGGCTACCGGGGAGCTGTTTTTT.